The present entry profiles one T cell receptor beta chain with its context. The target antigen is unknown. These data are taken from a study of OX40 agonist ivuxolimab in advanced cancers. Study summary: Prior anti-PD-1, anti-PD-L1 or anti-CTLA-4 therapy was allowed; around 40% had some. Three patients, one with hepatocellular carcinoma and two with cutaneous melanoma, responded partially.

Sequenced by immunoSEQ multiplex PCR; TCRdb stores in-frame clones only, minus some. The table lists about 60,000 clones, approximately 80% of them singletons. This CDR3 is built from 15 residues. Germline V CDR1 and CDR2: SGHRS, YFSETQ. The V segment lost 4 bases and the J segment 0 bases; nucleotides outside the gene matches: 3. Excluded were patients having autoimmune disease history or systemic immunosuppression. Study observations and caveats: Expanded peripheral T cells had an undetermined antigen specificity.

The sequencing used CD4+ or CD8+ T cells sorted from blood, collected in a trial of the OX40 agonist ivuxolimab. This receptor was obtained from an adult with an advanced solid tumor such as melanoma, head and neck, liver or kidney cancer. This chain links TRBV5-1 with TRBJ2-5; 10 bases are a match to TRBD1. The CDR3 protein is CASSTGQGNQETQYF. The CDR3 DNA sequence: TGCGCCAGCAGCACGGGACAGGGGAACCAAGAGACCCAGTACTTC.